This T cell receptor (beta chain) was retrieved from a study of Ad26.COV2.S vaccination and SARS-CoV-2 variants. Study context: The authors gave Ad26.COV2.S intramuscularly, either once or twice 56 days apart.

Treatment given: 19 received Ad26.COV2.S at low or high dose, single or two shots; roughly five received placebo; per-sample allocation not given. Day 63 after the first vaccine or placebo injection was the time point for sampling. An Ad26 vector expressing Wuhan-strain SARS-CoV-2 spike constituted the vaccine. This CDR3 has 12 amino acids. V was trimmed by 4 bases and J by 8 bases, leaving 10 bases between them. The germline CDR1 and CDR2 sequences are SGHNT and YYREEE (reference sequence). Repertoires were generated with immunoSEQ multiplex PCR, while TCRdb's copy carries only in-frame clones and drops some. The sample carries roughly 410,000 clones, 83% recorded once. To note about this clone: What it binds is unknown.

Overall study findings and caveats: Placebo and vaccine recipients had non-spike TCR breadth that was similar.

This sequence joins TRBV5-4 and TRBJ2-1; either TRBD1 or TRBD2 may supply D (5 bases each). The receptor was isolated from a person between 18 and 59 years old who received the Ad26.COV2.S COVID-19 vaccine or a placebo. Sequences were derived from peripheral blood, sampled in a trial of Ad26.COV2.S vaccine versus placebo. The CDR3, as DNA: TGTGCCAGCAGCCCGGTGGGGGATGAGCAGTTCTTC. Translated, it gives CASSPVGDEQFF.